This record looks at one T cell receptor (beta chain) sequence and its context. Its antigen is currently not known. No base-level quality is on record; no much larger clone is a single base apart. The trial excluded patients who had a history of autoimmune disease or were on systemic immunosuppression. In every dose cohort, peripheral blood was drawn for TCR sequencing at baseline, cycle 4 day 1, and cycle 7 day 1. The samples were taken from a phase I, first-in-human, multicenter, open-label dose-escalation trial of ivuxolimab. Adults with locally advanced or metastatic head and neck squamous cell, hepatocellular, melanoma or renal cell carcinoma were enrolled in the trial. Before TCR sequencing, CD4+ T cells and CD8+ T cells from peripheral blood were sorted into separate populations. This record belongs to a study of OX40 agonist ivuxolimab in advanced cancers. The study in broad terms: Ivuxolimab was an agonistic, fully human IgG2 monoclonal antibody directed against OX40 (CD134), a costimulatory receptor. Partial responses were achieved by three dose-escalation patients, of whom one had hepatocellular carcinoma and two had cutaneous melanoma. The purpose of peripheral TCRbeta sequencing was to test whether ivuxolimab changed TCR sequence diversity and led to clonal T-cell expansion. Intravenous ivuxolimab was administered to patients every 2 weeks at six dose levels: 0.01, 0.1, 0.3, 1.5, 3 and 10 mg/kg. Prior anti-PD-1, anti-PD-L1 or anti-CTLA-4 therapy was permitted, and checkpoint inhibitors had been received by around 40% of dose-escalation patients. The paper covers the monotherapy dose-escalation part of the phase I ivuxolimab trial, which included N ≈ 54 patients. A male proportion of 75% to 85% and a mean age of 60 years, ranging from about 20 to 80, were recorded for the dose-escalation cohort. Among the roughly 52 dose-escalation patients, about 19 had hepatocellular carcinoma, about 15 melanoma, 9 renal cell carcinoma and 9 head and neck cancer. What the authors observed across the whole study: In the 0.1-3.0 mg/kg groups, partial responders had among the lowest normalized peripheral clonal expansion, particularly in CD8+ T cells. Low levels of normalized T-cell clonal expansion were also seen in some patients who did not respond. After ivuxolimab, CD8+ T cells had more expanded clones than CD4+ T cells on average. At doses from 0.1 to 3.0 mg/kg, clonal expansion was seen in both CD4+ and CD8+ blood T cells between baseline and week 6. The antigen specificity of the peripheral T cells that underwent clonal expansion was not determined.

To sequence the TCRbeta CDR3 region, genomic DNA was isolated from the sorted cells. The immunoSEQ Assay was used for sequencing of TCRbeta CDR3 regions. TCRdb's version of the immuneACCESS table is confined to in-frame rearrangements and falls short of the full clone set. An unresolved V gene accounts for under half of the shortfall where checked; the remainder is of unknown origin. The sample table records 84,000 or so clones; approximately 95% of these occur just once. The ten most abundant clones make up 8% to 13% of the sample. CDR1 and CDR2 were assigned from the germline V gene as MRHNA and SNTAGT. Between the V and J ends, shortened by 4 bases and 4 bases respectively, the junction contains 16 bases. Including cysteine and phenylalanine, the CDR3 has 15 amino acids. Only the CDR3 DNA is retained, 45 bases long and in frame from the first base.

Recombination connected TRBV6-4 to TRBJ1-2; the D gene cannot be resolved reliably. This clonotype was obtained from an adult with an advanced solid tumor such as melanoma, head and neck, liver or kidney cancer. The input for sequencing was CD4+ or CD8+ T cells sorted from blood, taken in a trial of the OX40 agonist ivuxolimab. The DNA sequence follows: TGTGCCAGCAGTGCAGGTTCCCCACCCCCCTATGGCTACACCTTC. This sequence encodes CASSAGSPPPYGYTF.